The 26 T cell receptor beta chains reported below all come from one sample, sequenced in a study of cytomegalovirus exposure and HLA in healthy donors (dated by TCRdb to the late 2010s). Library prep was done by the immunoSEQ multiplex PCR assay. A mixture of 60 forward primers for TCR Vbeta segments and 13 reverse primers for TCR Jbeta segments was used in the multiplex PCR. This immuneACCESS table, as held by TCRdb, lists in-frame sequences with V and J called but not all clones. Of the missing ones, under half trace to an unresolved V gene in checked studies; the others have no known cause. This sample holds 120,000 to 150,000 clones; under 80% were observed only once. The ten most abundant clones make up over 8.5% of the sample. Sequencing was done on a sample of PBMCs. These receptors originate from a woman between 50 and 59 years old in good health and CMV-seropositive.

The chain has TRBV11-2 and TRBJ1-2; weak D call: TRBD1 (5 bases). The ends were cut back, 7 bases at V and 9 bases at J, with 21 bases in the middle. Germline V CDR1 and CDR2: SGHAT, FQNNGV. This CDR3 has 14 amino acids. In nucleotides, the CDR3 is TGTGCCAGCAACCCTGCAGGAGACAGCCTAAGCTACACCTTC. The encoded protein is CASNPAGDSLSYTF.

J is TRBJ2-5 and V is TRBV5-4, with a tentative D call TRBD2 (6 bases). This CDR3 region has 14 residues. Trimming left V 3 bases short and J 2 bases short, with 11 bases between. Germline V gene data show CDR1 as SGHNT and CDR2 as YYREEE (reference sequence). Written as DNA, the CDR3 is TGTGCCAGCAGCTCAGCCGGGACTCAAGAGACCCAGTACTTC. Protein: CASSSAGTQETQYF.

This clone was observed a single time. The CDR3 DNA follows: TGTGCCAGCAGCCAAGTTCACCTCGGGACTGCCTACTTC. Protein product: CASSQVHLGTAYF. This chain joins TRBV14 and TRBJ2-5; D may be TRBD2 (6 bases). The length of the CDR3 is 13 residues. Germline loops: CDR1 SGHDN, CDR2 FVKESK. V was shortened by 1 base and J by 14 bases, with 17 bases between the two germline ends.

This clone has only a few counts. Written as DNA, the CDR3 is TGTGCCAGCAGCCTAACCTACCAAGAGACCCAGTACTTC. This translates into CASSLTYQETQYF. The chain is built from TRBV5-6 and TRBJ2-5; D call uncertain. The CDR3 is 13 amino acids. V lost 4 bases and J 0 bases, leaving 7 bases between the germline ends. Per germline, CDR1 SGHDT and CDR2 YYEEEE.

The chain carries TRBV28 and TRBJ2-1; 9 nucleotides align to TRBD2. The V gene's germline CDR1 is MDHEN and CDR2 SYDVKM. The CDR3 runs to 15 residues. J gave up 3 bases and V 7 bases, and 7 bases lay outside the gene matches. The chain's CDR3 is CASTTPRGGYNEQFF. The CDR3 DNA follows: TGTGCCAGCACCACGCCGCGGGGGGGCTACAATGAGCAGTTCTTC.

This clone was picked up one time. CDR3 sequence (DNA): TGTGCCAGCAGCTCGGGACAGACTGGAAACACCATATATTTT. Residues: CASSSGQTGNTIYF. The gene calls are TRBV7-9 and TRBJ1-3; 7 nucleotides match TRBD1. The CDR3 is 14 amino acids. In germline, CDR1 is SEHNR, CDR2 FQNEAQ (reference sequence). Trimming removed 4 bases from V and 2 bases from J; junction bases left unmatched: 2.

This chain joins TRBV7-2 and TRBJ2-6; D is uncertain. The germline V gene encodes CDR1 SGHTA and CDR2 FQGNSA. This CDR3 contains 16 residues. V was clipped by 1 base and J by 0 bases, with 7 bases between them. The CDR3 bases are TGTGCCAGCAGCTTAGTTCCAAACTCTGGGGCCAACGTCCTGACTTTC. Protein: CASSLVPNSGANVLTF.

The count of this clone is one. The chain carries TRBV30 and TRBJ1-1; D ambiguous. In germline, CDR1 is GTSNPN, CDR2 SVGIG (reference sequence). Trimming took 3 bases from V and 6 from J, leaving 8 bases between them. The CDR3 is 11 residues long. The CDR3 nucleotides read TGTGCCTGGAGCCTGAGTTCTGAAGCTTTCTTT. It specifies CAWSLSSEAFF.

This chain links TRBV9 with TRBJ1-5, with TRBD1 matching 8 bases. The trim removed 9 bases at V and 6 bases at J, leaving 11 bases unmatched. CDR1 and CDR2 from the germline V gene are SGDLS and YYNGEE. The CDR3 sequence is 14 residues long. CDR3 loop: CATSSQGAFQPQHF. The CDR3 DNA is TGTGCCACCTCGAGCCAGGGGGCGTTTCAGCCCCAGCATTTT.

The CDR3: CASSKTPNEQFF. In DNA, the CDR3 is TGTGCCAGCAGCAAGACACCCAATGAGCAGTTCTTC. The chain combines TRBV7-2 with TRBJ2-1; no reliable D call. The CDR3 consists of 12 residues. The germline CDR1 and CDR2 sequences are SGHTA and FQGNSA. V lost 5 bases and J 6 bases, leaving 8 bases between the germline ends. The whole variable domain, remainder taken from reference TRBV7-2 and TRBJ2-1, is GAGVSQSPSNKVTEKGKDVELRCDPISGHTALYWYRQSLGQGLEFLIYFQGNSAPDKSGLPSDRFSAERTGGSVSTLTIQRTQQEDSAVYLCASSKTPNEQFFGPGTRLTVL.

This clone was observed a handful of times. The V and J genes are TRBV5-1 and TRBJ1-2; no definite D call. The length of the CDR3 is 13 residues. From germline, CDR1 is SGHRS and CDR2 YFSETQ. The germline V and J ends were trimmed by 4 bases and 2 bases, with 9 bases remaining between them. The CDR3 loop reads CASSVDGNYGYTF. The CDR3 DNA is TGCGCCAGCAGCGTGGACGGGAACTATGGCTACACCTTC.

The chain carries TRBV6-1 and TRBJ2-5; 16 positions match TRBD2. Germline values: CDR1 MNHNS, CDR2 SASEGT. The trim removed 4 bases at V and 5 bases at J, leaving 4 bases unmatched. The CDR3 totals 16 residues. CDR3 DNA sequence: TGTGCCAGCAGTGTGGGACTAGCGGGGGGGCCCGAGACCCAGTACTTC. It encodes CASSVGLAGGPETQYF.

The J gene is TRBJ2-5, the V gene TRBV7-6, with D perhaps matching TRBD2 (6 bases). V lost 2 bases to trimming and J lost 5 bases, with 6 bases between them. CDR3 size: 12 residues. Germline-derived CDR1 and CDR2 are SGHVS and FNYEAQ. CDR3 coding DNA: TGTGCCAGCAGCTTACGGGAGGAGACCCAGTACTTC. Protein: CASSLREETQYF.

The chain's CDR3 is CSVAGASTDTQYF. The CDR3 bases are TGCAGCGTCGCGGGTGCAAGCACAGATACGCAGTATTTT. The V and J genes are TRBV29-1 and TRBJ2-3, with D perhaps matching TRBD2 (5 bases). V lost 6 bases and J lost 0, with 10 bases in between. Germline V CDR1 and CDR2: SQVTM, ANQGSEA. The CDR3 is 13 residues long.

The gene calls are TRBV30 and TRBJ1-3; D unresolved. This CDR3 is 17 amino acids long. Germline CDR1 GTSNPN, CDR2 SVGIG (reference sequence). The ends were cut back, 0 bases at V and 2 bases at J, with 17 bases in the middle. This CDR3 is CAWSVPRSGEPGNTIYF. The CDR3 DNA is TGTGCCTGGAGTGTTCCCAGGTCCGGCGAACCTGGAAACACCATATATTTT. The variable domain in full, completed from reference TRBV30 and TRBJ1-3, reads SQTIHQWPATLVQPVGSPLSLECTVEGTSNPNLYWYRQAAGRGLQLLFYSVGIGQISSEVPQNLSASRPQDRQFILSSKKLLLSDSGFYLCAWSVPRSGEPGNTIYFGEGSWLTVV.

This clone appeared a few times. The chain combines TRBV6-6 with TRBJ1-2; TRBD1 is a possible D gene (5 bases). The CDR3 runs 14 residues. The V end lost 3 bases, the J end lost 4 bases, and 12 bases lay between the germline ends. Germline assignment: CDR1 MNHNY and CDR2 SVGAGI (reference sequence). This CDR3 reads CASSYEGRGYGYTF. In DNA form, the CDR3 reads TGTGCCAGCAGTTATGAGGGGCGGGGCTATGGCTACACCTTC.

The chain links TRBV6-1 to TRBJ2-1, with 12 bases fitting TRBD2. From germline, CDR1 is MNHNS and CDR2 SASEGT. V dropped 5 bases and J dropped 7; count of bases not matched to a gene: 6. The CDR3 runs to 15 residues. CDR3 bases: TGTGCCAGCAGTCGACTAGCGGGGGCCTGGAATGAGCAGTTCTTC. Its protein is CASSRLAGAWNEQFF.

In its sample, this clone was seen a few times. The chain joins TRBV7-9 to TRBJ1-2, with 8 bases fitting TRBD1. The CDR3 runs 12 residues. Germline V gives CDR1 SEHNR, CDR2 FQNEAQ (reference sequence). Germline trimming cut 5 bases from V and 8 bases from J; bases unmatched to any gene: 4. This CDR3 is CASSLDRGGYTF. The CDR3 nucleotides read TGTGCCAGCAGCCTCGACAGGGGAGGCTACACCTTC.

In the case of this clone: Mismatch with germline at one junction end may stem from a read error. The chain has TRBV7-2 and TRBJ2-5; weak D call: TRBD2 (7 bases). Germline V gene data show CDR1 as SGHTA and CDR2 as FQGNSA. CDR3 length: 14 amino acids. The DNA for the CDR3 is TGTGCCAGCAGCTCCCGCGGGGGACAAGTCCCCTATGACTTC. It codes for CASSSRGGQVPYDF.

This clone was counted between two and nine times. The gene calls are TRBV2 and TRBJ2-7; TRBD2 might be the D (5 bases). From germline, CDR1 is SNHLY and CDR2 FYNNEI. V was trimmed by 8 bases and J by 6 bases, leaving 17 bases between them. The CDR3 runs to 13 residues. CDR3 in DNA: TGTGCCAGCCGCTACGACGGGGTTGGCGAGCAGTACTTC. It specifies CASRYDGVGEQYF.

The rearrangement uses TRBV19 and TRBJ1-3, with TRBD1 as a possible D gene (5 bases). This CDR3 region has 13 residues. Germline CDR1 is LNHDA and CDR2 is SQIVND (reference sequence). Trimming pared 5 bases from V and 9 bases from J, leaving 14 bases between. CDR3 amino acids: CASSPPGGSTIYF. For the CDR3, the DNA is TGTGCCAGTAGTCCCCCCGGGGGGAGCACCATATATTTT.

This chain uses TRBV10-1 with TRBJ2-2, with 9 bases lining up with TRBD2. Germline lookup yields CDR1 WNHNN and CDR2 SYGVQD (reference sequence). The length of the CDR3 is 15 residues. CDR3 sequence reads: CASFGTSMNTGELFF. DNA of the CDR3: TGCGCTTCCTTCGGGACTAGCATGAACACCGGGGAGCTGTTTTTT.

The genes are TRBV7-2 and TRBJ2-7, with D tentatively TRBD1 (6 bases). V lost 0 bases and J 6 bases, leaving 12 bases between the germline ends. This CDR3 region has 14 residues. The germline CDR1 and CDR2 sequences are SGHTA and FQGNSA. This chain's CDR3 is CASSLATVGGEQYF. As DNA, the CDR3 is TGTGCCAGCAGCTTAGCGACGGTAGGGGGCGAGCAGTACTTC.

V usage is TRBV28 and J usage is TRBJ1-2; 8 bases fit TRBD1. From germline, CDR1 is MDHEN and CDR2 SYDVKM. The CDR3 totals 14 residues. With 4 bases clipped from V and 4 bases from J, the junction kept 5 bases outside the gene matches. CDR3 residues: CASSSQGEGYGYTF. CDR3 in DNA: TGTGCCAGCAGTTCACAGGGGGAGGGCTATGGCTACACCTTC.

CDR3 residues: CASSPQRGTEAFF. DNA of the CDR3: TGTGCCAGCAGCCCCCAGAGAGGCACTGAAGCTTTCTTT. This chain links TRBV9 with TRBJ1-1; unclear D gene. V lost 4 bases and J lost 4, with 11 bases in between. CDR3 length equals 13 residues. The germline CDR1 and CDR2 sequences are SGDLS and YYNGEE.

The chain combines TRBV2 with TRBJ2-1; 9 bases fit TRBD1. Trimming removed 8 bases from V and 9 bases from J; junction bases left unmatched: 8. The germline V gene encodes CDR1 SNHLY and CDR2 FYNNEI. The CDR3 spans 13 residues. The CDR3 DNA sequence: TGTGCCAGCGGGAGACAGGGGGGTGGTGAGCAGTTCTTC. It is translated as CASGRQGGGEQFF.